This is a list of T cell receptor beta chains from one sample in a study of post-analysis software for immune sequencing data. TCRdb used MiXCR to reprocess the PCR reads, holding one entry per CDR3 protein. The sample contains about 810,000 distinct CDR3 sequences, around 50% of which appear only once. The sample consisted of blood. All receptors derive from a girl aged 10 to 17 with multiple sclerosis. The CDR3 runs from the conserved cysteine through the conserved F or W. Fields, in order: D gene, V gene, J gene, clone size, CDR3 protein, CDR3 DNA. The D gene is left open where the match is weak. Not every row has a clone size; where given, it reads once, few, many or a size class.

D: TRBD2
V: TRBV13
J: TRBJ2-1
size: few
CDR3: CASSQGLAGFNEQFF
DNA: TGTGCCAGCAGTCAGGGACTAGCGGGGTTCAATGAGCAGTTCTTC

D: .
V: TRBV7-6
J: TRBJ2-1
size: .
CDR3: CASSFSGVWGEQFF
DNA: TGTGCCAGCAGCTTTTCGGGGGTGTGGGGTGAGCAGTTCTTC

D: .
V: TRBV10-3
J: TRBJ2-7
size: .
CDR3: CAIRGCDEQYF
DNA: TGTGCCATCAGGGGGTGCGACGAGCAGTACTTC

D: .
V: TRBV30
J: TRBJ1-2
size: .
CDR3: CAWRPPSYSYGYTF
DNA: TGTGCCTGGAGGCCCCCTTCCTACAGTTATGGCTACACCTTC

D: .
V: TRBV20-1
J: TRBJ2-1
size: .
CDR3: CSASPIQGSYNEQFF
DNA: TGCAGTGCTAGCCCTATACAGGGCTCCTACAATGAGCAGTTCTTC

D: .
V: TRBV7-9
J: TRBJ2-7
size: .
CDR3: CASSLVSGEQYF
DNA: TGTGCCAGCAGCTTAGTATCCGGCGAGCAGTACTTC

D: .
V: TRBV7-6
J: TRBJ2-7
size: few
CDR3: CASSLVSGNYEQYF
DNA: TGTGCCAGCAGCTTAGTGAGCGGAAACTACGAGCAGTACTTC

D: .
V: TRBV12-3/TRBV12-4
J: TRBJ2-7
size: .
CDR3: CASRSREITPYEQYF
DNA: TGTGCCAGCAGGTCCCGGGAGATCACTCCCTACGAGCAGTACTTC

D: .
V: TRBV20-1
J: TRBJ2-7
size: .
CDR3: CSASGPIYEQYF
DNA: TGCAGTGCTAGTGGGCCGATTTACGAGCAGTACTTC

D: .
V: TRBV5-1
J: TRBJ2-1
size: .
CDR3: CASSLVPRPGGSSYNEQFF
DNA: TGCGCCAGCAGCTTGGTACCTCGGCCTGGCGGAAGCTCCTACAATGAGCAGTTCTTC

D: .
V: TRBV29-1
J: TRBJ2-7
size: few
CDR3: CSVELAGEGYEQYF
DNA: TGCAGCGTTGAGTTGGCAGGGGAAGGCTACGAGCAGTACTTC

D: TRBD2
V: TRBV5-1
J: TRBJ2-1
size: .
CDR3: CASSTASGGPFNEQFF
DNA: TGCGCCAGCAGCACCGCTAGCGGGGGCCCCTTCAATGAGCAGTTCTTC

D: .
V: TRBV2
J: TRBJ1-5
size: .
CDR3: CASVENSNQPQHF
DNA: TGTGCCAGCGTGGAAAATAGCAATCAGCCCCAGCATTTT

D: .
V: TRBV6-5
J: TRBJ2-7
size: few
CDR3: CASSYSNWLTYEQYF
DNA: TGTGCCAGCAGTTACTCGAATTGGTTAACCTACGAGCAGTACTTC

D: TRBD2
V: TRBV9
J: TRBJ2-7
size: .
CDR3: CASSVAPGGASLAYEQYF
DNA: TGTGCCAGCAGCGTAGCCCCGGGAGGGGCGTCATTGGCCTACGAGCAGTACTTC

D: TRBD2
V: TRBV12-3/TRBV12-4
J: TRBJ2-3
size: .
CDR3: CASSSATSGTDTQYF
DNA: TGTGCCAGCAGTTCCGCGACTAGCGGCACAGATACGCAGTATTTT

D: .
V: TRBV12-3/TRBV12-4
J: TRBJ1-5
size: .
CDR3: CASSFRDNNQPQHF
DNA: TGTGCCAGCAGTTTCCGGGACAACAATCAGCCCCAGCATTTT

D: TRBD1
V: TRBV5-6
J: TRBJ1-2
size: many
CDR3: CASSPTGTGNHYGYTF
DNA: TGTGCCAGCAGCCCAACCGGGACAGGGAACCATTATGGCTACACCTTC

D: .
V: TRBV20-1
J: TRBJ2-5
size: .
CDR3: CSASFYRGGETQYF
DNA: TGCAGTGCTAGTTTTTACAGGGGAGGAGAGACCCAGTACTTC

D: .
V: TRBV12-3/TRBV12-4
J: TRBJ2-7
size: once
CDR3: CASSWTHTYEQYF
DNA: TGTGCCAGCAGTTGGACACACACCTACGAGCAGTACTTC

D: .
V: TRBV10-3
J: TRBJ2-1
size: .
CDR3: CAISASRDQVEFF
DNA: TGTGCCATCAGCGCGAGCAGGGATCAAGTAGAGTTCTTC

D: .
V: TRBV20-1
J: TRBJ2-1
size: .
CDR3: CSARVDWSSYNEQFF
DNA: TGCAGTGCTAGAGTGGATTGGAGCTCCTACAATGAGCAGTTCTTC

D: TRBD2
V: TRBV20-1
J: TRBJ2-3
size: .
CDR3: CSARLAGASADTQYF
DNA: TGCAGTGCTAGACTAGCGGGAGCTTCGGCAGATACGCAGTATTTT

D: .
V: TRBV29-1
J: TRBJ2-3
size: .
CDR3: CSVVVRLGTDTQYF
DNA: TGCAGCGTTGTAGTGAGACTAGGAACAGATACGCAGTATTTT

D: .
V: TRBV7-9
J: TRBJ2-7
size: few
CDR3: CASSPEGGWNYEQYF
DNA: TGTGCCAGCAGCCCTGAAGGAGGCTGGAACTACGAGCAGTACTTC

D: TRBD1
V: TRBV27
J: TRBJ2-4
size: .
CDR3: CASSPHRGFKNIQYF
DNA: TGTGCCAGCAGTCCGCACAGGGGTTTCAAAAACATTCAGTACTTC

D: TRBD1
V: TRBV11-2
J: TRBJ1-2
size: .
CDR3: CAGGTGLYYGYTF
DNA: TGTGCCGGGGGGACAGGGCTATACTATGGCTACACCTTC

D: TRBD2
V: TRBV20-1
J: TRBJ2-1
size: .
CDR3: CSASSLTSGYNEQFF
DNA: TGCAGTGCTAGTAGCCTGACTAGCGGTTACAATGAGCAGTTCTTC

D: .
V: TRBV5-1
J: TRBJ2-4
size: .
CDR3: CASSLEGGTQYF
DNA: TGTGCCAGCAGCTTAGAAGGCGGGACTCAGTACTTC

D: TRBD1
V: TRBV27
J: TRBJ2-7
size: few
CDR3: CASSLRGTTGYYEQYF
DNA: TGTGCCAGCAGTTTAAGGGGAACGACAGGGTACTACGAGCAGTACTTC

D: .
V: TRBV4-1
J: TRBJ2-6
size: .
CDR3: CASKAISGANVLTF
DNA: TGCGCCAGCAAGGCAATCTCTGGGGCCAACGTCCTGACTTTC

D: .
V: TRBV20-1
J: TRBJ2-3
size: .
CDR3: CSARSSADTQYF
DNA: TGCAGTGCTAGAAGTAGCGCAGATACGCAGTATTTT

D: .
V: TRBV12-3/TRBV12-4
J: TRBJ2-3
size: .
CDR3: CASSPVRGGDTQYF
DNA: TGTGCCAGCAGCCCTGTCAGGGGAGGAGATACGCAGTATTTT

D: TRBD2
V: TRBV15
J: TRBJ2-7
size: .
CDR3: CATSRSTRGGKDEQYF
DNA: TGTGCCACCAGCAGATCAACCCGGGGGGGCAAAGACGAGCAGTACTTC

D: TRBD2
V: TRBV20-1
J: TRBJ2-3
size: .
CDR3: CSALGLAVTDTQYF
DNA: TGCAGTGCTCTCGGACTAGCGGTCACAGATACGCAGTATTTT

D: .
V: TRBV12-3/TRBV12-4
J: TRBJ2-4
size: .
CDR3: CASSQTGPWTNIQYF
DNA: TGTGCCAGCAGCCAGACCGGGCCCTGGACTAACATTCAGTACTTC

D: TRBD1
V: TRBV25-1
J: TRBJ2-7
size: .
CDR3: CASSELGQHSYEQYF
DNA: TGTGCCAGCAGTGAATTGGGACAGCACTCCTACGAGCAGTACTTC

D: .
V: TRBV20-1
J: TRBJ2-5
size: .
CDR3: CSAGRGTSQETQYF
DNA: TGCAGTGCTGGACGAGGGACCAGCCAAGAGACCCAGTACTTC

D: .
V: TRBV19
J: TRBJ2-4
size: once
CDR3: CASSTSIENIQYF
DNA: TGTGCCAGTAGTACCTCTATCGAAAACATTCAGTACTTC

D: TRBD1
V: TRBV18
J: TRBJ2-4
size: .
CDR3: CTSSPRGQGRNIQYF
DNA: TGTACCAGCTCACCCCGGGGACAGGGGCGGAACATTCAGTACTTC

D: TRBD2
V: TRBV5-1
J: TRBJ2-7
size: .
CDR3: CASSSHSGTPYEQYF
DNA: TGCGCCAGCAGCAGTCATAGCGGGACCCCCTACGAGCAGTACTTC

D: .
V: TRBV3-1
J: TRBJ2-3
size: .
CDR3: CASSQTGRRTDTQYF
DNA: TGTGCCAGCAGCCAGACTGGCAGGCGCACAGATACGCAGTATTTT

D: .
V: TRBV11-2
J: TRBJ2-5
size: few
CDR3: CASSFRMGLRGETQYF
DNA: TGTGCCAGCAGCTTCCGCATGGGGCTCCGGGGCGAGACCCAGTACTTC

D: TRBD1
V: TRBV6-5
J: TRBJ2-3
size: once
CDR3: CASSYLEKGTGAQDTQYF
DNA: TGTGCCAGCAGTTACCTCGAAAAGGGGACAGGGGCACAAGATACGCAGTATTTT

D: .
V: TRBV27
J: TRBJ2-4
size: once
CDR3: CANSYRHIQYF
DNA: TGTGCCAACAGTTACAGGCACATTCAGTACTTC

D: .
V: TRBV20-1
J: TRBJ1-2
size: .
CDR3: CSAPDRGGRVYGYTF
DNA: TGCAGTGCCCCAGACCGGGGGGGGCGAGTCTATGGCTACACCTTC

D: .
V: TRBV2
J: TRBJ2-7
size: .
CDR3: CASSDSGRNYEQYF
DNA: TGTGCCAGCAGTGATTCAGGGCGAAACTACGAGCAGTACTTC

D: TRBD1
V: TRBV20-1
J: TRBJ2-5
size: many
CDR3: CSAESGGETQYF
DNA: TGCAGTGCAGAATCAGGGGGAGAGACCCAGTACTTC

D: .
V: TRBV2
J: TRBJ2-7
size: .
CDR3: CASSDLAYEQYF
DNA: TGTGCCAGCAGTGATTTGGCCTACGAGCAGTACTTC

D: TRBD1
V: TRBV7-8
J: TRBJ2-4
size: .
CDR3: CASSPRGPAGEQYF
DNA: TGTGCCAGCAGTCCTAGGGGGCCTGCAGGGGAGCAGTACTTC

D: .
V: TRBV7-9
J: TRBJ2-7
size: .
CDR3: CASSAPNSYEQYF
DNA: TGTGCCAGCAGCGCTCCGAACTCCTACGAGCAGTACTTC